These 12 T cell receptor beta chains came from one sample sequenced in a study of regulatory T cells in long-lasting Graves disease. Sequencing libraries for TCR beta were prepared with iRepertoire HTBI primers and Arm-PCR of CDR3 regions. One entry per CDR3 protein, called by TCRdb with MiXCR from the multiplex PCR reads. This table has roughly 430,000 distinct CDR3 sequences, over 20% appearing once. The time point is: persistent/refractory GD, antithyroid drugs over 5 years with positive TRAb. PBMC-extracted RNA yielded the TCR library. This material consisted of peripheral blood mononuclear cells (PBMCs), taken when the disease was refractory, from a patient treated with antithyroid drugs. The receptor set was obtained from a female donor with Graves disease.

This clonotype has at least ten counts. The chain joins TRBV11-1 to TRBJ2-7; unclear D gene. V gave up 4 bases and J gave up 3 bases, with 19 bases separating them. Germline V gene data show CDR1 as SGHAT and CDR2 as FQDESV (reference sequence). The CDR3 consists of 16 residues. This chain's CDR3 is CASSSSPERTVYEQYF. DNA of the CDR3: TGTGCCAGCAGCTCCTCTCCAGAAAGGACGGTCTACGAGCAGTACTTC.

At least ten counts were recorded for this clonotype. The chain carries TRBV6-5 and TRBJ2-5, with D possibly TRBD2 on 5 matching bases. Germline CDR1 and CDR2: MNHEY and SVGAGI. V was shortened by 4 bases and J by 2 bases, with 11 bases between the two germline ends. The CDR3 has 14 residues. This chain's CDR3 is CASSSSGLQETQYF. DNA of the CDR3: TGTGCCAGCAGTTCATCGGGATTACAAGAGACCCAGTACTTC.

The CDR3 bases are TGTGCCACCAAACGATGGAACGAGCAGGAGCCCCACACAGATACGCAGTATTTT. Its translation: CATKRWNEQEPHTDTQYF. The V and J genes are TRBV27 and TRBJ2-3, with D uncertain. The CDR3 extends over 18 amino acids. V dropped 10 bases and J dropped 2 bases, with 28 bases sitting between them. Germline assignment: CDR1 MNHEY and CDR2 SMNVEV (reference sequence).

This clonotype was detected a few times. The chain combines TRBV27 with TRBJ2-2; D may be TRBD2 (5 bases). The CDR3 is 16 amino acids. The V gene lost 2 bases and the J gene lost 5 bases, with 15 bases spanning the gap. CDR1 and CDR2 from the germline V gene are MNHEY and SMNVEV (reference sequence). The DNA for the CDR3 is TGTGCCAGCAGTTTACTCCCCTCCCCGGGGACCGGGGAGCTGTTTTTT. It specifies CASSLLPSPGTGELFF.

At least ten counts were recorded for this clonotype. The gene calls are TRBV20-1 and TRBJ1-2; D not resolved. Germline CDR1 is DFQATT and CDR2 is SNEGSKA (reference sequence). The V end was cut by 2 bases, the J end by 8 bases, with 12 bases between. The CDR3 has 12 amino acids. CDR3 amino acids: CSARRMVQGYTF. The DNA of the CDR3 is TGCAGTGCTAGACGCATGGTCCAGGGCTACACCTTC.

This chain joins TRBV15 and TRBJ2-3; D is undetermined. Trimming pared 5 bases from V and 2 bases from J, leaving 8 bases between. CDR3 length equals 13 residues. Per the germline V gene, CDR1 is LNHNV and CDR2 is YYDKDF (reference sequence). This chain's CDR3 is CATSVDPTDTQYF. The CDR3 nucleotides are TGTGCCACCAGCGTAGATCCCACAGATACGCAGTATTTT.

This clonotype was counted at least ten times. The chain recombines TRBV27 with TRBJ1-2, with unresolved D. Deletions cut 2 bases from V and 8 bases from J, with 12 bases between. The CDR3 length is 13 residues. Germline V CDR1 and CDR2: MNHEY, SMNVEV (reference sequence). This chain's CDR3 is CASSLRVASGYTF. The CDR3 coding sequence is TGTGCCAGCAGTTTAAGGGTGGCCTCCGGCTACACCTTC.

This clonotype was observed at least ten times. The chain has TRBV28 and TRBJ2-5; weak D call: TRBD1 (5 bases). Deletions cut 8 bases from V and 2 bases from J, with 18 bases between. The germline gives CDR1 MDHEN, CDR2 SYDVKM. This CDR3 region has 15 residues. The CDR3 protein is CASATLDQGQETQYF. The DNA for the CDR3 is TGTGCCAGCGCAACCCTCGACCAGGGACAAGAGACCCAGTACTTC.

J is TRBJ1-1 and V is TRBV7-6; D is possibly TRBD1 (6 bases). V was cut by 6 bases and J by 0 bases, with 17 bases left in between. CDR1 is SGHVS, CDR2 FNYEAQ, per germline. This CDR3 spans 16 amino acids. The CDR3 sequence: CASSPLGGPLNTEAFF. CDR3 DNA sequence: TGTGCCAGCAGTCCCCTTGGGGGGCCGCTGAACACTGAAGCTTTCTTT.

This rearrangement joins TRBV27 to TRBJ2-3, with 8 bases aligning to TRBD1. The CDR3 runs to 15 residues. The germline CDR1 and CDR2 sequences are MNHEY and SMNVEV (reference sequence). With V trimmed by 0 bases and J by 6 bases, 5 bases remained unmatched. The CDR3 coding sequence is TGTGCCAGCAGTTTATCCGCCAGGGGGCAGGATACGCAGTATTTT. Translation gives CASSLSARGQDTQYF.

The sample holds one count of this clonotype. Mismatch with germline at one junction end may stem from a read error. The DNA of the CDR3 is TGCGCCAACAGCCAGCCGGGACAGGGGGCCTACGAGCAGTACTTC. Protein product: CANSQPGQGAYEQYF. The chain links TRBV4-1 to TRBJ2-7; 11 bases are a match to TRBD1. Germline CDR1 is MGHRA and CDR2 is YSYEKL. The CDR3 has 15 amino acids.

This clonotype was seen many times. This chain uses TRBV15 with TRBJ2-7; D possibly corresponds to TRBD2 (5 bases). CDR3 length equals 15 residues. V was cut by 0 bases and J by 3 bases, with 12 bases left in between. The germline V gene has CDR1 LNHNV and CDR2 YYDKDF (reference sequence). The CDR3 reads CATSRDGSAIYEQYF. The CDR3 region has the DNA TGTGCCACCAGCAGAGATGGTAGCGCGATCTACGAGCAGTACTTC.